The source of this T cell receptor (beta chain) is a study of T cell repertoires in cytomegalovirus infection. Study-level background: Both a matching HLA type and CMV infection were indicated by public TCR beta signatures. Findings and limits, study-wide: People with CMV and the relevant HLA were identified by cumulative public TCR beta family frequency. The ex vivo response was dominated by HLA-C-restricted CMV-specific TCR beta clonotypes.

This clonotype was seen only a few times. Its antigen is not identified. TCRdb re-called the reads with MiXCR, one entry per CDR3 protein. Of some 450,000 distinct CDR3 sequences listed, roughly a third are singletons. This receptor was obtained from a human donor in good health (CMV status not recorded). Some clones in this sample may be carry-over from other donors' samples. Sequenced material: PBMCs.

The CDR3 DNA follows: TGTGCCAGCAGGTCGCTAAACACTGAAGCTTTCTTT. Its translation is CASRSLNTEAFF. This chain connects TRBV2 to TRBJ1-1; unclear D gene. This CDR3 spans 12 amino acids. V lost 6 bases and J lost 2, with 7 bases in between. Germline lookup yields CDR1 SNHLY and CDR2 FYNNEI.